The 5 T cell receptor beta chains listed next were all sequenced from one sample in a study of shared clonotypes between healthy human individuals. Repertoires were generated with immunoSEQ multiplex PCR, while TCRdb's copy carries only in-frame clones and drops some. The sample lists 950,000 to 1,100,000 clones, 65% to 75% seen once, with around 1.5% in the top ten. Sequenced material: memory CD4+ T cells sorted from blood. The subset denotes: CD45RA-negative fraction. The receptors come from a man aged 18 to 30 in good health.

The V gene is TRBV9, the J gene TRBJ2-1; possible D gene TRBD2, 6 bases. Germline V gene sequence: CDR1 SGDLS, CDR2 YYNGEE. The CDR3 contains 12 residues. The V and J ends lost 7 bases and 5 bases respectively, with 10 bases between them. In DNA form, the CDR3 reads TGTGCCAGCTCGTCGGGGGACAATGAGCAGTTCTTC. Translating it yields CASSSGDNEQFF.

Of note for this clone: Other DNA sequences in the same sample also yield this CDR3. V gene TRBV18 combines with J gene TRBJ1-1; D is unclear. This CDR3 spans 14 amino acids. Germline CDR1 KGHSH, CDR2 LQKENI. V was pared by 3 bases and J by 1 base, with 9 bases between. CDR3 DNA: TGTGCCAGCTCACCGGGCCAGACGAACACTGAAGCTTTCTTT. This codes for CASSPGQTNTEAFF.

The rearrangement links TRBV6-5 to TRBJ2-4; D gene uncertain. There are 14 residues in the CDR3. Deletions cut 2 bases from V and 6 bases from J, with 11 bases between. Germline values: CDR1 MNHEY, CDR2 SVGAGI. As DNA, the CDR3 is TGTGCCAGCAGTTACGGGCTAGTTTCAAACATTCAGTACTTC. Translating it yields CASSYGLVSNIQYF.

The chain combines TRBV19 with TRBJ1-2; tentatively, D is TRBD1 (5 bases). This CDR3 contains 16 residues. Per the germline V gene, CDR1 is LNHDA and CDR2 is SQIVND (reference sequence). V was trimmed by 4 bases and J by 4 bases, leaving 19 bases between them. The CDR3 is CASSKSSTEDLYGYTF. Here the CDR3 DNA reads TGTGCCAGTAGTAAAAGCTCGACAGAAGATCTCTATGGCTACACCTTC.

The rearrangement links TRBV9 to TRBJ1-2, with 8 bases matching TRBD1. Germline assignment: CDR1 SGDLS and CDR2 YYNGEE. The J segment lost 1 base and the V segment lost 2 bases, leaving 4 bases of the junction unmatched. This CDR3 contains 15 residues. In DNA form, the CDR3 reads TGTGCCAGCAGCGTCCAGGGGGCGAATAACTATGGCTACACCTTC. Its translation: CASSVQGANNYGYTF.